The 27 T cell receptor beta chains reported below all come from one sample, sequenced in a study of PD-1 blockade in classical Hodgkin lymphoma. In every patient, relapse followed autologous stem cell transplantation, while exposure to brentuximab vedotin differed. With magnetic negative selection, CD4+ T cells were purified from PBMCs that had been thawed. Sequenced by immunoSEQ multiplex PCR; TCRdb stores in-frame clones only, minus some. The sample carries around 36,000 clones, 90% recorded once. The starting material was CD4+ T cells from blood, obtained at baseline. The origin of the receptors is a human donor with classical Hodgkin lymphoma.

V gene TRBV6-5 combines with J gene TRBJ2-2, with 7 bases aligning to TRBD2. The germline CDR1 and CDR2 sequences are MNHEY and SVGAGI. The junction had 6 bases not matched to a gene; V was cut back by 9 bases and J by 2 bases. CDR3 length equals 14 residues. CDR3 sequence: CASRAGTNTGELFF. The CDR3 DNA sequence: TGTGCCAGTCGAGCGGGAACCAACACCGGGGAGCTGTTTTTT.

The chain couples TRBV2 to TRBJ2-2, with D unclear. Trimming cost V 6 bases and J 3 bases, with 8 bases left between them. CDR1 SNHLY and CDR2 FYNNEI come from the germline V gene. This CDR3 is 13 amino acids long. CDR3 coding DNA: TGTGCCAGCAGGATACGGGACACCGGGGAGCTGTTTTTT. Translated: CASRIRDTGELFF.

The chain joins TRBV7-8 to TRBJ2-2; 9 positions match TRBD2. Germline V gene lookup returns CDR1 SGHVS and CDR2 FQNEAQ. Trimming removed 0 bases from V and 7 bases from J; junction bases left unmatched: 15. The CDR3 contains 19 residues. DNA of the CDR3: TGTGCCAGCAGCTTAGCGCTCCTGGCTAGCGGGATAAAGGTCGGGGAGCTGTTTTTT. Translating it yields CASSLALLASGIKVGELFF. Full variable domain (remainder filled in from reference TRBV7-8 and TRBJ2-2): GAGVSQSPRYKVAKRGQDVALRCDPISGHVSLFWYQQALGQGPEFLTYFQNEAQLDKSGLPSDRFFAERPEGSVSTLKIQRTQQEDSAVYLCASSLALLASGIKVGELFFGEGSRLTVL.

V usage is TRBV9 and J usage is TRBJ2-2; D is uncertain. The CDR3 sequence is 14 residues long. V shed 0 bases and J shed 3 bases, with 6 bases lying between them. Germline values: CDR1 SGDLS, CDR2 YYNGEE. Here the CDR3 DNA reads TGTGCCAGCAGCGTAGCAAGGGACACCGGGGAGCTGTTTTTT. It yields the protein CASSVARDTGELFF. Together with reference TRBV9 and TRBJ2-2, the CDR3 gives the full variable domain: DSGVTQTPKHLITATGQRVTLRCSPRSGDLSVYWYQQSLDQGLQFLIQYYNGEERAKGNILERFSAQQFPDLHSELNLSSLELGDSALYFCASSVARDTGELFFGEGSRLTVL.

CDR3 DNA sequence: TGTGCCAGCAGCCAAGTTTGGACAGGGCCTAACTATGGCTACACCTTC. Translation: CASSQVWTGPNYGYTF. The V gene is TRBV14, the J gene TRBJ1-2, with 8 bases aligning to TRBD1. The germline V gene encodes CDR1 SGHDN and CDR2 FVKESK. V trimming: 1 base; J trimming: 0 bases; junction bases outside the gene matches: 4. The CDR3 consists of 16 residues.

Remarks on this clone: The junction does not match germline at one end; this may be a read error. The gene calls are TRBV11-2 and TRBJ2-7; the match to TRBD1 covers 7 bases. The CDR3 runs to 14 residues. CDR1 is SGHAT, CDR2 FQNNGV, per germline. CDR3 residues: CASSLDRASYEQYF. In nucleotides, the CDR3 is TGTGCCAGCAGCCTAGACAGGGCCTCCTACGAGCAGTACTTC.

This rearrangement joins TRBV23-1 to TRBJ2-7; 12 positions agree with TRBD1. Being an ORF, TRBV23-1 has a function that is uncertain. J gave up 4 bases and V 6 bases, and 13 bases lay outside the gene matches. The CDR3 is 17 residues long. CDR3 in DNA: TGCGCCAGCAGGCGGCGCTGGGACAGGGGGCCTCTTTACGAGCAGTACTTC. It codes for CASRRRWDRGPLYEQYF.

This clone came up a few times. The chain couples TRBV11-2 to TRBJ1-2; D is possibly TRBD1 (6 bases). Germline CDR1 SGHAT, CDR2 FQNNGV. There are 15 residues in the CDR3. With 5 bases removed from V and 1 base from J, the gap between germline ends came to 14 bases. Here the CDR3 reads CASSTRQANNYGYTF. The CDR3 DNA reads as TGTGCCAGCAGCACTAGACAGGCGAATAACTATGGCTACACCTTC.

The chain joins TRBV30 to TRBJ1-1; D gene unclear. Germline V gene sequence: CDR1 GTSNPN, CDR2 SVGIG (reference sequence). The CDR3 loop spans 14 amino acids. V lost 3 bases to trimming and J lost 6 bases, with 17 bases between them. CDR3 sequence: CAWRGRGGIAEAFF. The CDR3 bases are TGTGCCTGGAGGGGCCGCGGAGGGATCGCTGAAGCTTTCTTT.

The chain couples TRBV27 to TRBJ1-2; D not resolved. V lost 5 bases to trimming and J lost 4 bases, with 14 bases between them. CDR1 and CDR2 from the germline V gene are MNHEY and SMNVEV (reference sequence). The CDR3 contains 14 residues. The CDR3, as DNA: TGTGCCAGCAGTGTCCGAGAGGGCGGCTATGGCTACACCTTC. Amino acids: CASSVREGGYGYTF.

The rearrangement uses TRBV10-1 and TRBJ2-2, with TRBD2 matching over 7 bases. The CDR3 has 14 amino acids. CDR1 is WNHNN and CDR2 is SYGVQD in the germline V gene (reference sequence). V shed 1 base, J shed 7 bases, and the junction held 3 bases outside the gene matches. The CDR3 DNA is TGCGCCAGCAGTGAGTTGACTAGCTACGGGGAGCTGTTTTTT. Translating it yields CASSELTSYGELFF.

The V gene is TRBV11-2, the J gene TRBJ2-3; TRBD2 might be the D (5 bases). CDR1 is SGHAT and CDR2 is FQNNGV in the germline V gene. V was pared by 0 bases and J by 0 bases, with 10 bases between. The CDR3 spans 16 residues. In nucleotides, the CDR3 is TGTGCCAGCAGCTTAGAGGGGAGAACTAGCACAGATACGCAGTATTTT. Translating gives CASSLEGRTSTDTQYF.

This rearrangement joins TRBV5-1 to TRBJ2-5; D is unclear. Trimming removed 0 bases at V and 2 bases at J, with 11 bases between. This CDR3 has 15 residues. Germline loops: CDR1 SGHRS, CDR2 YFSETQ. In DNA form, the CDR3 reads TGCGCCAGCAGCTTGGCCTTAGGACGGCAAGAGACCCAGTACTTC. Its translation is CASSLALGRQETQYF. Based on the CDR3 plus reference TRBV5-1 and TRBJ2-5, the full variable domain is KAGVTQTPRYLIKTRGQQVTLSCSPISGHRSVSWYQQTPGQGLQFLFEYFSETQRNKGNFPGRFSGRQFSNSRSEMNVSTLELGDSALYLCASSLALGRQETQYFGPGTRLLVL.

V usage is TRBV5-1 and J usage is TRBJ2-2, with 8 bases fitting TRBD1. V lost 5 bases, J lost 7 bases, and 13 bases stayed unmatched. The V gene's germline CDR1 is SGHRS and CDR2 YFSETQ. The CDR3 is made up of 16 amino acids. CDR3 DNA: TGCGCCAGCAGTTCTTTCGGACAGGGAGGAATCGGGGAGCTGTTTTTT. Translated, it gives CASSSFGQGGIGELFF.

Only a few counts were recorded for this clone. The V and J genes are TRBV5-1 and TRBJ2-2, with 8 bases identical to TRBD1. Germline CDR1 and CDR2: SGHRS and YFSETQ. The CDR3 sequence is 14 residues long. The ends lost 4 bases at V and 11 bases at J; junction bases unmatched: 10. This CDR3 is CASSGGQADGELFF. The CDR3 DNA sequence: TGCGCCAGCAGCGGGGGACAGGCCGATGGTGAGCTGTTTTTT.

This clone appeared a single time. The chain employs TRBV30 and TRBJ2-7, with 7 bases lining up with TRBD1. Unmatched junction bases numbered 11, after V lost 2 bases and J lost 1 base. The CDR3 is made up of 16 amino acids. Germline V gene lookup returns CDR1 GTSNPN and CDR2 SVGIG (reference sequence). The CDR3, as DNA: TGTGCCTGGAGTAAGAGTAGGGACAGACTTTCCTACGAGCAGTACTTC. The encoded protein is CAWSKSRDRLSYEQYF.

The CDR3 nucleotides read TGCGCCAGCAGTGCAGGGGGCCACGAGCAGTACTTC. Amino acid sequence: CASSAGGHEQYF. This sequence joins TRBV10-2 and TRBJ2-7; the match to TRBD1 covers 8 bases. J was trimmed by 5 bases and V by 4 bases; bases with no gene match: 1. The CDR3 runs 12 residues. CDR1 and CDR2 (germline): WSHSY, SAAADI.

This clone turned up a few times. This chain joins TRBV29-1 and TRBJ2-7; D gene uncertain. The CDR3 contains 13 residues. CDR1 SQVTM and CDR2 ANQGSEA come from the germline V gene. V was trimmed by 2 bases and J by 1 base, leaving 9 bases between them. DNA for the CDR3: TGCAGCGTTGAAACACGGTTATCCTACGAGCAGTACTTC. Its protein is CSVETRLSYEQYF.

V is TRBV30 and J is TRBJ2-5; D is unclear. Germline values: CDR1 GTSNPN, CDR2 SVGIG (reference sequence). V lost 0 bases and J 2 bases, leaving 10 bases between the germline ends. This CDR3 is 14 amino acids long. CDR3 sequence: CAWSVQRQQETQYF. DNA for the CDR3: TGTGCCTGGAGTGTACAACGGCAACAAGAGACCCAGTACTTC.

DNA of the CDR3: TGTGCTAGTGGTTTTGGCGGGAGCTCCTACGAGCAGTACTTC. Protein sequence: CASGFGGSSYEQYF. The V and J genes are TRBV12-5 and TRBJ2-7, with 7 bases identical to TRBD2. Germline V gives CDR1 LGHNT, CDR2 FRNRAP. Germline trimming cut 3 bases from V and 0 bases from J; bases unmatched to any gene: 2. The CDR3 sequence is 14 residues long. The whole variable domain, filled in from reference TRBV12-5 and TRBJ2-7, reads DARVTQTPRHKVTEMGQEVTMRCQPILGHNTVFWYRQTMMQGLELLAYFRNRAPLDDSGMPKDRFSAEMPDATLATLKIQPSEPRDSAVYFCASGFGGSSYEQYFGPGTRLTVT.

J is TRBJ2-7 and V is TRBV27; 13 bases match TRBD2. The CDR3 consists of 16 residues. From germline, CDR1 is MNHEY and CDR2 SMNVEV (reference sequence). J was trimmed by 3 bases and V by 5 bases; bases with no gene match: 7. The CDR3 here is CASSHRLAGGHYEQYF. The CDR3 coding sequence is TGTGCCAGCAGTCATCGACTAGCGGGAGGCCACTACGAGCAGTACTTC.

V gene TRBV11-2 combines with J gene TRBJ2-7, with D hard to call. Trimming removed 1 base at V and 4 bases at J, with 5 bases between. Per germline, CDR1 SGHAT and CDR2 FQNNGV. This CDR3 contains 12 residues. The CDR3 reads CASSLVGYEQYF. The CDR3 DNA sequence: TGTGCCAGCAGCTTAGTCGGGTACGAGCAGTACTTC.

The chain is built from TRBV27 and TRBJ1-1, with 8 bases matching TRBD1. CDR3 length: 16 residues. Germline values: CDR1 MNHEY, CDR2 SMNVEV (reference sequence). J lost 1 base, V lost 3 bases, and 7 bases had no gene match. The CDR3 DNA reads as TGTGCCAGCAGTTTTCTAGGACAGGGAGCGAACACTGAAGCTTTCTTT. It codes for CASSFLGQGANTEAFF.

The chain uses TRBV5-4 and TRBJ1-1; no definite D call. Germline CDR1 SGHNT, CDR2 YYREEE (reference sequence). The V and J ends lost 2 bases and 5 bases respectively, with 19 bases between them. This CDR3 has 16 amino acids. Here the CDR3 DNA reads TGTGCCAGCAGCTTTTTGGGAATGGATTTTTGGACTGAAGCTTTCTTT. It specifies CASSFLGMDFWTEAFF. The complete variable domain, with remaining parts taken from reference TRBV5-4 and TRBJ1-1, reads ETGVTQSPTHLIKTRGQQVTLRCSSQSGHNTVSWYQQALGQGPQFIFQYYREEENGRGNFPPRFSGLQFPNYSSELNVNALELDDSALYLCASSFLGMDFWTEAFFGQGTRLTVV.

This sequence joins TRBV28 and TRBJ1-5, with D perhaps TRBD1 (5 bases). Trimming cost V 5 bases and J 5 bases, with 16 bases left between them. The CDR3 has 15 residues. CDR1 and CDR2 (germline): MDHEN, SYDVKM. CDR3 in amino acids: CASSRQVGPDQPQHF. The DNA of the CDR3 is TGTGCCAGCAGTCGCCAGGTGGGGCCGGATCAGCCCCAGCATTTT.

Here the CDR3 DNA reads TGTGCCAGCAGCTTAAACCCCCTAGCCCTCTCCTACGAGCAGTACTTC. Protein sequence: CASSLNPLALSYEQYF. The rearrangement joins TRBV7-3 to TRBJ2-7; TRBD2 is a possible D gene (5 bases). Looked up from germline, CDR1 is SGHTA and CDR2 is FQGTGA. V was clipped by 1 base and J by 0 bases, with 13 bases between them. This CDR3 contains 16 residues.

This clone was seen a single time. This chain uses TRBV5-4 with TRBJ2-5; no definite D call. The V and J ends lost 0 bases and 4 bases respectively, with 7 bases between them. Germline V gene sequence: CDR1 SGHNT, CDR2 YYREEE (reference sequence). The CDR3 is 13 residues long. CDR3 coding DNA: TGTGCCAGCAGCTTGGCCAACGTAGAGACCCAGTACTTC. Its protein product is CASSLANVETQYF.